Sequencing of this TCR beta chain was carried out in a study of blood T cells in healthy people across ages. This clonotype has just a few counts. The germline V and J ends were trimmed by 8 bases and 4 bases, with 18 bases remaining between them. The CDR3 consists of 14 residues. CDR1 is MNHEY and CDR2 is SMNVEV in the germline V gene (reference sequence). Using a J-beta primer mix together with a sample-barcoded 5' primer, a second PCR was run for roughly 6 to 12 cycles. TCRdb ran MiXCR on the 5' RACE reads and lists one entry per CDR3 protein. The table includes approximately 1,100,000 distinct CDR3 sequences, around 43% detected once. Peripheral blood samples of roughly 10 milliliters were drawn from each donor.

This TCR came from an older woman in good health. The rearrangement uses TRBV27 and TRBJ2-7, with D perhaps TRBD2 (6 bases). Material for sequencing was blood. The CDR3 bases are TGTGCCAGCCAGATGTGGGGGAGGTCATACGAGCAGTACTTC. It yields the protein CASQMWGRSYEQYF.